This entry features one TCR beta chain sequence. Other nucleotide sequences from this sample produce the same CDR3. The CDR3 loop spans 13 amino acids. Germline CDR1 MNHEY, CDR2 SVGEGT. Deletions cut 5 bases from V and 1 base from J, with 8 bases between. In the original analysis: Counts of nucleated cells, estimated from reference gene primer amplification, were obtained. Assay: immunoSEQ multiplex PCR; the TCRdb copy retains only in-frame clones and omits some. V, J and clone size were drawn from that table, and D and trimming were deduced from the DNA. The profile shows around 310,000 clones, about 89% of them singletons. These data come from a study of blood T cell repertoires in COVID-19. Overall study context: Sources were T cells, B-cell-depleted T cells, or PBMCs; the material itself was cDNA or gDNA.

This TCR came from a woman aged 55 to 70 with acute or convalescent COVID-19. The sample consisted of peripheral blood. The chain carries TRBV6-2 or TRBV6-3 and TRBJ1-1, with no clear D. The CDR3 nucleotides read TGTGCCAGCAGTCGGGGAGGGAACACTGAAGCTTTCTTT. Its protein product is CASSRGGNTEAFF.